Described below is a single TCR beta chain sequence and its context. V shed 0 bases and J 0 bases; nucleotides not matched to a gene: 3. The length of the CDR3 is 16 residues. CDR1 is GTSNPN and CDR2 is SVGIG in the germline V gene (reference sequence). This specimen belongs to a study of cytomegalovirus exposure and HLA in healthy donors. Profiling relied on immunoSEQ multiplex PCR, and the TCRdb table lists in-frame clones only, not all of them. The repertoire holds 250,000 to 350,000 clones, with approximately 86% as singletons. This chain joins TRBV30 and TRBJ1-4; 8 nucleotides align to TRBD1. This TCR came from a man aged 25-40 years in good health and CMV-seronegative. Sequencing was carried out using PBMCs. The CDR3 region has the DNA TGTGCCTGGAGTGTACACAGGGGGGCAACTAATGAAAAACTGTTTTTT. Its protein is CAWSVHRGATNEKLFF.